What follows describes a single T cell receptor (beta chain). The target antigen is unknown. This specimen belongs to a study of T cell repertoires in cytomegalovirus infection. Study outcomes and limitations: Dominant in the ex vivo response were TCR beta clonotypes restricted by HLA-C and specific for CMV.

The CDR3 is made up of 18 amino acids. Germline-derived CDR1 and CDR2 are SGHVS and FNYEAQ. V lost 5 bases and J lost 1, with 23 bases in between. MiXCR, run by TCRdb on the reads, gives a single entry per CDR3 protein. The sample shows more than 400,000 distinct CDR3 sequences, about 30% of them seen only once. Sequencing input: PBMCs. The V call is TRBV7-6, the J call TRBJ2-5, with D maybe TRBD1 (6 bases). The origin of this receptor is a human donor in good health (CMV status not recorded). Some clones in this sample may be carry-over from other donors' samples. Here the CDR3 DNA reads TGTGCCAGCAGCACCCAACAGGGACGGAAGATCAGCCAAGAGACCCAGTACTTC. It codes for CASSTQQGRKISQETQYF.